These 8 T cell receptor beta chains came from one sample sequenced in a study of T-cell reconstitution after alpha-beta-depleted transplantation in children. The TCRbeta library was prepared with unique molecular identifiers. TCRdb re-called the PCR reads with MiXCR, one entry per CDR3 protein. The sample records some 490,000 distinct CDR3 sequences, around 13% being singletons. This sample comprised PBMCs from the stem cell graft donor, obtained from the stem cell graft. These receptors were obtained from a human donor who donated a stem cell graft to a child with combined immunodeficiency.

The chain joins TRBV3-1 to TRBJ1-1; D unclear. Looked up from germline, CDR1 is LGHDT and CDR2 is YNNKEL (reference sequence). The V and J ends lost 5 bases and 1 base respectively, with 23 bases between them. This CDR3 has 18 residues. CDR3: CASSGRRSQVATNTEAFF. As DNA, the CDR3 is TGTGCCAGCAGCGGTAGAAGATCGCAAGTGGCGACGAACACTGAAGCTTTCTTT.

The gene calls are TRBV4-3 and TRBJ2-3, with 7 bases fitting TRBD2. Germline CDR1 reads LGHNA; CDR2 reads YSLEER. Trimming removed 5 bases from V and 8 bases from J; junction bases left unmatched: 13. CDR3 length equals 15 residues. The CDR3 coding sequence is TGCGCCAGCAGCTCGTGGTGGGGGGGAGCAAGTACGCAGTATTTT. Its protein is CASSSWWGGASTQYF.

This clonotype was detected ten times or more. The J gene is TRBJ2-6, the V gene TRBV12-3 or TRBV12-4; a weak D match, TRBD1 (5 bases). The CDR3 has 17 residues. Between the trimmed V and J ends, which lost 1 base and 0 bases, there was a span of 10 bases. DNA for the CDR3: TGTGCCAGCAGTTTAGTCGGCAGGGTCTCTGGGGCCAACGTCCTGACTTTC. Encoded protein: CASSLVGRVSGANVLTF.

The J gene is TRBJ2-7, the V gene TRBV15, with D perhaps matching TRBD1 (5 bases). Germline CDR1 is LNHNV and CDR2 is YYDKDF (reference sequence). The CDR3 loop spans 16 amino acids. V lost 4 bases and J lost 0, with 16 bases in between. The CDR3 spells CATSTGHSTFSYEQYF. The CDR3 DNA sequence: TGTGCCACCAGCACAGGACACTCTACCTTCTCCTACGAGCAGTACTTC.

In its sample, this clonotype was seen a few times. The chain uses TRBV5-1 and TRBJ1-1; the D gene is possibly TRBD1 (6 bases). CDR1 and CDR2 from the germline V gene are SGHRS and YFSETQ. V was clipped by 3 bases and J by 1 base, with 10 bases between them. The CDR3 is made up of 14 amino acids. CDR3 in amino acids: CASSSGTSNTEAFF. CDR3 sequence (DNA): TGCGCCAGCAGCTCTGGGACATCGAACACTGAAGCTTTCTTT.

This clonotype was seen more than once but under ten times. CDR3 DNA sequence: TGTGCCAGCAGCAATTCGACTGAAGAGACCCAGTACTTC. Amino acids: CASSNSTEETQYF. The J gene is TRBJ2-5, the V gene TRBV21-1. TRBV21-1 is deemed a pseudogene. CDR3 size: 13 residues.

This rearrangement joins TRBV14 to TRBJ2-7; 9 bases map to TRBD1. This CDR3 comprises 15 residues. CDR1 is SGHDN, CDR2 FVKESK, per germline. Trimming removed 3 bases from V and 7 bases from J; junction bases left unmatched: 10. The CDR3 protein is CASSHPGQGMGEQYF. The DNA for the CDR3 is TGTGCCAGCAGCCATCCGGGACAGGGAATGGGGGAGCAGTACTTC. The full variable domain, rest sourced from reference TRBV14 and TRBJ2-7, is EAGVTQFPSHSVIEKGQTVTLRCDPISGHDNLYWYRRVMGKEIKFLLHFVKESKQDESGMPNNRFLAERTGGTYSTLKVQPAELEDSGVYFCASSHPGQGMGEQYFGPGTRLTVT.

This clonotype was counted a few times. V is TRBV6-1 and J is TRBJ2-7; unclear D gene. The germline V gene encodes CDR1 MNHNS and CDR2 SASEGT. V lost 5 bases to trimming and J lost 3 bases, with 14 bases between them. The CDR3 is made up of 14 amino acids. The CDR3 DNA follows: TGTGCCAGCAGTCGCCGGTGGGCAGACTACGAGCAGTACTTC. Translation: CASSRRWADYEQYF.